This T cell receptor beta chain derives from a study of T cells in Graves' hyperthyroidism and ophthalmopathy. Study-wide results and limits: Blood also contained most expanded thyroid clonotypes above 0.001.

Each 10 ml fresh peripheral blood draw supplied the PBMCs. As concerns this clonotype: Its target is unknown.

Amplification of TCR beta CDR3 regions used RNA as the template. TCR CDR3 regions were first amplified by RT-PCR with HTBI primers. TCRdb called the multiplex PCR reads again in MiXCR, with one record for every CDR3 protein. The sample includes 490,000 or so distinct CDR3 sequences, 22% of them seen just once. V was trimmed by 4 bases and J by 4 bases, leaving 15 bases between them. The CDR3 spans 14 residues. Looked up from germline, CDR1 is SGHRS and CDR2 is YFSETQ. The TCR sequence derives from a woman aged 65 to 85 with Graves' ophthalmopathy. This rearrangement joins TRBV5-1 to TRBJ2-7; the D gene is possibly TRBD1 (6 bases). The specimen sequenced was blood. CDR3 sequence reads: CASSSGQTTYEQYF. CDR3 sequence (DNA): TGCGCCAGCAGCAGCGGACAGACGACTTACGAGCAGTACTTC.